The entry that follows covers one T cell receptor beta chain sequence. Patients of the Seattle cohort, enrolled during active infection, were followed longitudinally. These data come from a study of blood T cell repertoires in COVID-19. Here immunoSEQ multiplex PCR was the method, and the copy in TCRdb shows in-frame clones only, minus some. The profile shows hundreds of thousands of clones, over 80% of them singletons. The sample consisted of peripheral blood. This clonotype was sampled from a woman in her thirties with COVID-19, enrolled during active disease.

The CDR3 DNA sequence: TGTGCCAGCAGCCTGGGGGCGGGAGCAGGCACCGGGGAGCTGTTTTTT. Translated: CASSLGAGAGTGELFF. The chain links TRBV7-3 to TRBJ2-2; TRBD2 might be the D (7 bases). The germline V gene encodes CDR1 SGHTA and CDR2 FQGTGA. Deletions cut 5 bases from V and 4 bases from J, with 17 bases between. There are 16 residues in the CDR3.